These T cell receptor beta chains were read from a single sample in a study of CD8 T cells in ankylosing spondylitis. Using its own MiXCR run on the 5' RACE reads, TCRdb lists one record per CDR3 protein. This table has some 250,000 distinct CDR3 sequences, 20% to 30% appearing once. Specimen: blood, either unsorted or a sorted T cell fraction (not recorded which). The receptors originated from a male donor with ankylosing spondylitis or in good health (not recorded which). Both conserved end residues are part of each CDR3. The order of the fields is J gene, D gene, clone size, V gene, CDR3 protein, CDR3 DNA. A D gene is named only where the DNA matches it firmly. Only some rows state a clone size, as once, few, many or a class for expanded clones.

J gene: TRBJ2-1; D gene: TRBD2; clone size: .; V gene: TRBV18; CDR3 protein: CASKSGTSGHNEQFF; CDR3 DNA: TGTGCCAGCAAAAGCGGGACTAGCGGTCACAATGAGCAGTTCTTC
J gene: TRBJ2-1; D gene: TRBD1; clone size: many; V gene: TRBV12-3/TRBV12-4; CDR3 protein: CASIAGTGYYNEQFF; CDR3 DNA: TGTGCCAGCATCGCCGGGACAGGGTACTACAATGAGCAGTTCTTC
J gene: TRBJ2-5; D gene: .; clone size: many; V gene: TRBV20-1; CDR3 protein: CSARDTIETQYF; CDR3 DNA: TGCAGTGCTAGAGACACGATAGAGACCCAGTACTTC
J gene: TRBJ1-6; D gene: .; clone size: .; V gene: TRBV20-1; CDR3 protein: CSAIREIYNSPLHF; CDR3 DNA: TGCAGTGCTATCCGGGAGATATATAATTCACCCCTCCACTTT
J gene: TRBJ1-3; D gene: .; clone size: .; V gene: TRBV6-1; CDR3 protein: CASSVGSSGNTIYF; CDR3 DNA: TGTGCCAGCAGTGTGGGGAGCTCTGGAAACACCATATATTTT
J gene: TRBJ1-2; D gene: .; clone size: few; V gene: TRBV3-1; CDR3 protein: CASSQDGGGYGYTF; CDR3 DNA: TGTGCCAGCAGCCAAGATGGAGGGGGCTATGGCTACACCTTC
J gene: TRBJ2-5; D gene: TRBD1; clone size: many; V gene: TRBV10-2; CDR3 protein: CASSRQGAETQYF; CDR3 DNA: TGCGCCAGCTCTCGACAGGGTGCGGAGACCCAGTACTTC
J gene: TRBJ2-3; D gene: .; clone size: .; V gene: TRBV15; CDR3 protein: CATSRGRGSSTDTQYF; CDR3 DNA: TGTGCCACCAGCAGAGGCAGAGGGAGTAGCACAGATACGCAGTATTTT
J gene: TRBJ1-4; D gene: .; clone size: many; V gene: TRBV12-3/TRBV12-4; CDR3 protein: CASSPSRGSYEKLFF; CDR3 DNA: TGTGCCAGCAGCCCCTCCAGGGGCTCCTATGAAAAACTGTTTTTT
J gene: TRBJ2-3; D gene: TRBD2; clone size: .; V gene: TRBV11-2; CDR3 protein: CASSLELAGQASTDTQYF; CDR3 DNA: TGTGCCAGCAGCTTAGAGCTAGCGGGGCAGGCGAGCACAGATACGCAGTATTTT
J gene: TRBJ1-3; D gene: .; clone size: many; V gene: TRBV12-3/TRBV12-4; CDR3 protein: CASILSTGLGDTIYF; CDR3 DNA: TGTGCCAGCATCCTTTCGACGGGACTTGGGGACACCATATATTTT
J gene: TRBJ1-5; D gene: TRBD1; clone size: .; V gene: TRBV20-1; CDR3 protein: CSAHRGLNNQPQHF; CDR3 DNA: TGCAGTGCTCACAGGGGATTGAACAATCAGCCCCAGCATTTT
J gene: TRBJ2-1; D gene: TRBD2; clone size: .; V gene: TRBV4-2; CDR3 protein: CASSQDPLWTSGAYEQFF; CDR3 DNA: TGTGCCAGCAGCCAAGATCCCTTGTGGACTAGCGGGGCTTATGAGCAGTTCTTC
J gene: TRBJ2-7; D gene: .; clone size: .; V gene: TRBV4-1; CDR3 protein: CASSQDMAYEQYF; CDR3 DNA: TGCGCCAGCAGCCAAGATATGGCTTACGAGCAGTACTTC
J gene: TRBJ2-5; D gene: .; clone size: .; V gene: TRBV12-3/TRBV12-4; CDR3 protein: CASTPPETQYF; CDR3 DNA: TGTGCCAGCACCCCCCCCGAGACCCAGTACTTC
J gene: TRBJ2-1; D gene: TRBD1; clone size: .; V gene: TRBV6-2/TRBV6-3; CDR3 protein: CASSYQGARYNEQFF; CDR3 DNA: TGTGCCAGCAGTTATCAGGGGGCGCGGTACAATGAGCAGTTCTTC
J gene: TRBJ2-7; D gene: .; clone size: many; V gene: TRBV18; CDR3 protein: CASSPGSMEQYF; CDR3 DNA: TGTGCCAGCTCACCCGGGTCGATGGAGCAGTACTTC
J gene: TRBJ2-3; D gene: TRBD2; clone size: .; V gene: TRBV10-2; CDR3 protein: CASTQRGSGDKDTQYF; CDR3 DNA: TGCGCCAGCACCCAACGAGGAAGCGGGGATAAAGATACGCAGTATTTT
J gene: TRBJ2-7; D gene: .; clone size: many; V gene: TRBV20-1; CDR3 protein: CSATPAATSSYEQYF; CDR3 DNA: TGCAGTGCTACACCAGCCGCGACTAGCTCCTACGAGCAGTACTTC
J gene: TRBJ2-2; D gene: .; clone size: few; V gene: TRBV2; CDR3 protein: CASSPRAAGELFF; CDR3 DNA: TGTGCCAGCAGTCCTAGGGCGGCCGGGGAGCTGTTTTTT
J gene: TRBJ2-7; D gene: TRBD2; clone size: once; V gene: TRBV20-1; CDR3 protein: CSAPLAGGLNYEQYF; CDR3 DNA: TGCAGTGCGCCTCTAGCGGGGGGCCTGAACTACGAGCAGTACTTC
J gene: TRBJ2-1; D gene: TRBD2; clone size: few; V gene: TRBV9; CDR3 protein: CASSVDVTSQDEQFF; CDR3 DNA: TGTGCCAGCAGCGTAGATGTGACTAGCCAGGATGAGCAGTTCTTC
J gene: TRBJ2-5; D gene: .; clone size: few; V gene: TRBV25-1; CDR3 protein: CASSVGDFQETQYF; CDR3 DNA: TGTGCCAGCAGTGTCGGGGACTTCCAAGAGACCCAGTACTTC
J gene: TRBJ1-3; D gene: .; clone size: .; V gene: TRBV12-3/TRBV12-4; CDR3 protein: CASSLGTPGNTIYF; CDR3 DNA: TGTGCCAGCAGTCTGGGGACCCCTGGAAACACCATATATTTT
J gene: TRBJ2-3; D gene: .; clone size: .; V gene: TRBV5-5; CDR3 protein: CASSSQGLKRGGTDTQYF; CDR3 DNA: TGTGCCAGCAGCTCGCAGGGACTCAAAAGGGGGGGCACAGATACGCAGTATTTT
J gene: TRBJ2-5; D gene: TRBD2; clone size: .; V gene: TRBV6-5; CDR3 protein: CASSTRYGRGKETQYF; CDR3 DNA: TGTGCCAGCAGTACGCGATACGGGCGGGGGAAAGAGACCCAGTACTTC
J gene: TRBJ1-2; D gene: .; clone size: many; V gene: TRBV7-2; CDR3 protein: CASSLGVGDGYTF; CDR3 DNA: TGTGCCAGCAGCTTAGGAGTAGGGGATGGCTACACCTTC
J gene: TRBJ2-2; D gene: .; clone size: .; V gene: TRBV20-1; CDR3 protein: CSAPRTTASAGELFF; CDR3 DNA: TGCAGTGCCCCGAGGACGACAGCCAGCGCCGGGGAGCTGTTTTTT
J gene: TRBJ2-1; D gene: TRBD2; clone size: .; V gene: TRBV6-1; CDR3 protein: CASSEERGVPYNEQFF; CDR3 DNA: TGTGCCAGCAGTGAAGAACGGGGGGTCCCCTACAATGAGCAGTTCTTC
J gene: TRBJ2-3; D gene: .; clone size: few; V gene: TRBV20-1; CDR3 protein: CSAEQTDTQYF; CDR3 DNA: TGCAGTGCTGAACAAACAGATACGCAGTATTTT
J gene: TRBJ2-1; D gene: TRBD2; clone size: .; V gene: TRBV10-3; CDR3 protein: CAIGSGDSNEQFF; CDR3 DNA: TGTGCCATCGGGAGCGGGGACTCCAATGAGCAGTTCTTC
J gene: TRBJ2-3; D gene: .; clone size: few; V gene: TRBV29-1; CDR3 protein: CSVALGTDTQYF; CDR3 DNA: TGCAGCGTTGCACTGGGGACAGATACGCAGTATTTT
J gene: TRBJ2-3; D gene: .; clone size: .; V gene: TRBV20-1; CDR3 protein: CSARDTRASTDTQYF; CDR3 DNA: TGCAGTGCTAGAGATACTAGAGCTAGCACAGATACGCAGTATTTT
J gene: TRBJ2-5; D gene: .; clone size: many; V gene: TRBV9; CDR3 protein: CASSVAPRGDKETQYF; CDR3 DNA: TGTGCCAGCAGCGTAGCCCCCCGGGGGGACAAAGAGACCCAGTACTTC
J gene: TRBJ2-7; D gene: TRBD2; clone size: many; V gene: TRBV20-1; CDR3 protein: CSLAGGGYEQYF; CDR3 DNA: TGCAGTTTAGCGGGGGGAGGCTACGAGCAGTACTTC
J gene: TRBJ2-1; D gene: TRBD2; clone size: many; V gene: TRBV20-1; CDR3 protein: CSARDSGGVGNEQFF; CDR3 DNA: TGCAGTGCTAGAGATTCCGGGGGGGTAGGTAATGAGCAGTTCTTC